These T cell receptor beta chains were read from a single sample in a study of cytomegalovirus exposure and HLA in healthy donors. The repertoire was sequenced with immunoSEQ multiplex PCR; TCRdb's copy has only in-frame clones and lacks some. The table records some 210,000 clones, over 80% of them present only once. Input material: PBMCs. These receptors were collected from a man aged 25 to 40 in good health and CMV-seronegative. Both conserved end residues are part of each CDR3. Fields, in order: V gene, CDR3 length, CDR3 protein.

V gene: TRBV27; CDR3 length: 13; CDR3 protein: CASKQGVSYEQYF
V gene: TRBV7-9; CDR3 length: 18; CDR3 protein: CSSSTLAFGGGNTGELFF
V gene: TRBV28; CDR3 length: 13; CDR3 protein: CASSLGRNNEQFF
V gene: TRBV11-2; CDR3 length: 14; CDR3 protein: CASSYLGRGTEAFF
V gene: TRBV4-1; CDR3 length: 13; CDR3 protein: CASSQAGPYEQYF
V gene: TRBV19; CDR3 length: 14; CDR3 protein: CASSISGGGGELFF
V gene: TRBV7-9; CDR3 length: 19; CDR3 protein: CASSTLLAGGWASTDTQYF
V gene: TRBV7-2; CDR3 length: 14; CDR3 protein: CASLGVQANYGYTF
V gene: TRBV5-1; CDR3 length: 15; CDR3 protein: CASTPGQGFTDTQYF
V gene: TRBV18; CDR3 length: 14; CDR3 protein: CASSTNDMNTEAFF
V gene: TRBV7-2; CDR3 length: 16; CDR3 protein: CASSLASGRGVHTQYF
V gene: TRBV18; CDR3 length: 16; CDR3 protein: CASSRPHGTGNYEQYF
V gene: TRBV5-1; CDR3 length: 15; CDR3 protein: CASTLAGAAAGELFF
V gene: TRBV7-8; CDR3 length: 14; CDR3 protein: CASSPRTGTYEQYF
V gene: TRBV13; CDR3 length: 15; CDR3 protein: CASSPRQGGQNEQYF
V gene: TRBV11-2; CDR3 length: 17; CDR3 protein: CASSSRYILGGGTEAFF
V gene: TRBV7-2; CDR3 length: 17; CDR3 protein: CASSRKGALAGANVLTF
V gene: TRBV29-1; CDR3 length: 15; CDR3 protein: CSVEDREDNNYGYTF
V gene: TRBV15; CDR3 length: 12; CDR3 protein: CATSRGAEKLFF
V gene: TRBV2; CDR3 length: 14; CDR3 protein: CASSAQGSGNTIYF
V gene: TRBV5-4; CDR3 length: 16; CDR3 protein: CASSLGWTGSNNEQFF
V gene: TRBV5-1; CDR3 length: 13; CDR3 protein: CASSGTGGYEQYF
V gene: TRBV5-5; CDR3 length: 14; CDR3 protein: CASSSYTSTDTQYF
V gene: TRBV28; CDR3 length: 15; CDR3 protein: CASSFTELAKNIQYF
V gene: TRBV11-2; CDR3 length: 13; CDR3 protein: CASSLVGQGEAFF
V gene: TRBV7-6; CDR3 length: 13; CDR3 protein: CASSRGQYYEQYF
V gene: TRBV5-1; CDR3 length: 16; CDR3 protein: CASSAKTGSSYNEQFF
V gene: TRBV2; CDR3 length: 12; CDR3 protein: CASSESAYEQYF
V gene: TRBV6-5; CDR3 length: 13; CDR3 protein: CASRGQGAVRQYF
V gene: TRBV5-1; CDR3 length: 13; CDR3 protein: CASSFDREETQYF
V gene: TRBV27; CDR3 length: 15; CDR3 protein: CASSLSAGLTGELFF
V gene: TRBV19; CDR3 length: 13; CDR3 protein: CASNRGSNQPQHF
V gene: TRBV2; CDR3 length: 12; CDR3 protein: CASSDSNQPQHF
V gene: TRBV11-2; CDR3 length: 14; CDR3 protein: CASSLSTGGYGYTF
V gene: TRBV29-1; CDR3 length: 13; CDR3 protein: CSVAWGRSYGYTF
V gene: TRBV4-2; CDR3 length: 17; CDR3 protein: CASRGGVGRGRGYGYTF
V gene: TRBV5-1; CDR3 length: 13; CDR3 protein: CASSFGGQETQYF
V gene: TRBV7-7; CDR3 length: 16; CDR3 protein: CASSLEDRKYGEKLFF
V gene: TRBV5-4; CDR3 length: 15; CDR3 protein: CASSPPDSGENEQFF
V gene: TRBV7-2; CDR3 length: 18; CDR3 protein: CASSGAGTSGGRGETQYF
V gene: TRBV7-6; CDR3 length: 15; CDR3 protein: CASSEGLADHYEQYF
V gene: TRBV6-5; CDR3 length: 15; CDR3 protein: CASSYGRGSWQPQHF
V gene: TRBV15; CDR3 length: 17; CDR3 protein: CATSRDTGERWNNEQFF
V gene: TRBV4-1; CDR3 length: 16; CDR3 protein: CASSLFDRGYSYEQYF
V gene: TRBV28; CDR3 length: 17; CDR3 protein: CASSLGTFGTGNTEAFF
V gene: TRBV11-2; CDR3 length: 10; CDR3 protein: CASSALTQYF